The 4 T cell receptor beta chains below were found in one sample sequenced in a study of T cells in Graves' hyperthyroidism and ophthalmopathy. RNA transcripts were the template for amplifying TCR beta CDR3 regions. HTBI primers were the set used in a first-round RT-PCR of the TCR CDR3. One entry per CDR3 protein results from TCRdb running MiXCR on the multiplex PCR reads. The sample yields hundreds of thousands of distinct CDR3 sequences, roughly 15% seen once. Sequencing input: blood. Every receptor here comes from a woman aged 18-29 years with Graves' hyperthyroidism.

The genes are TRBV20-1 and TRBJ1-1; D may be TRBD1 (5 bases). CDR3 length equals 16 residues. Trimming cost V 1 base and J 3 bases, with 18 bases left between them. Looked up from germline, CDR1 is DFQATT and CDR2 is SNEGSKA (reference sequence). As DNA, the CDR3 is TGCAGTGCTAGAGGGGGTCGGGGCTCGTCATACACTGAAGCTTTCTTT. This gives the protein CSARGGRGSSYTEAFF.

The rearrangement links TRBV7-9 to TRBJ2-3, with D possibly TRBD2 on 5 matching bases. The CDR3 has 17 amino acids. Trimming cost V 1 base and J 2 bases, with 16 bases left between them. Germline values: CDR1 SEHNR, CDR2 FQNEAQ (reference sequence). The CDR3 coding sequence is TGTGCCAGCAGCTTAGGTTTTAGCGCCTATACCACAGATACGCAGTATTTT. Translating gives CASSLGFSAYTTDTQYF.

The chain couples TRBV11-3 to TRBJ2-1; 16 bases map to TRBD2. The V gene end was trimmed by 5 bases and the J gene end by 8 bases; junction bases not matched to a gene: 12. Germline V gene sequence: CDR1 SGHNT, CDR2 YENEEA. The CDR3 has 18 residues. The DNA of the CDR3 is TGTGCCAGCAGCCCCCCGGGACTAGCGGGAGGGCCCTCGGATGAGCAGTTCTTC. It translates to CASSPPGLAGGPSDEQFF.

The table lists this clonotype with many counts. This chain joins TRBV27 and TRBJ2-7; the D call may be TRBD1 or TRBD2 (7 bases each). V dropped 3 bases and J dropped 3 bases, with 12 bases sitting between them. Germline V gene data show CDR1 as MNHEY and CDR2 as SMNVEV (reference sequence). CDR3 length: 14 residues. CDR3 loop: CASSFSGGVYEQYF. Here the CDR3 DNA reads TGTGCCAGCAGTTTTTCAGGGGGGGTCTACGAGCAGTACTTC.